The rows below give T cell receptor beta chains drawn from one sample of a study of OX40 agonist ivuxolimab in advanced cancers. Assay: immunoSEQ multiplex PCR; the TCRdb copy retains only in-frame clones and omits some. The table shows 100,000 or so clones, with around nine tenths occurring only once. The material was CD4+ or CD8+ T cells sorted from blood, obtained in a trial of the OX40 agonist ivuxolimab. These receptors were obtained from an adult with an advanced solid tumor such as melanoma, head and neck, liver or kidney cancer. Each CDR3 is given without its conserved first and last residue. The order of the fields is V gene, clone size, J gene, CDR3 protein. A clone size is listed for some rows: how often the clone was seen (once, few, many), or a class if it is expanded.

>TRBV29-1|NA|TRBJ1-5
STVNEANQPQH
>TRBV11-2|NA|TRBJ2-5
ASSSHTRGGETQY
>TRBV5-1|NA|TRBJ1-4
ASSFRGQGNEKLF
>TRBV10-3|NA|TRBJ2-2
AISESPLAGVAGGSNTGELF
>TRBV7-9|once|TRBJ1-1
ASSFPLAGGNIEAF
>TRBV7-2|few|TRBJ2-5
ASSLSSGETQY
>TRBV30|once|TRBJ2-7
ARRGSLDEQY
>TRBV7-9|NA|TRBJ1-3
ASRTGAGNTIY
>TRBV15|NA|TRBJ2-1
ATSRDKEGRQF
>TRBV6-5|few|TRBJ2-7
ASSYSMLGSYEQY
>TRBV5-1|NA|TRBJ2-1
ASSLDSASPEQF
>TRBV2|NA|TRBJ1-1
ASSLVAVLEAF
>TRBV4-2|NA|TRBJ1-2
ASSREGTGGGLNYGYT
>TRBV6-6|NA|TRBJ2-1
ASSSGDSSYNEQF
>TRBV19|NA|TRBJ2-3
ASSPPRSRTDTQY
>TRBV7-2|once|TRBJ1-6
ASSGDRRTYNSPLH
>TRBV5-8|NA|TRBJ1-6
ASSTGTGDNSPLH
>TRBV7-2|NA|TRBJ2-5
ASSQRGRGRETQY
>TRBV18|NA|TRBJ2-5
ASSPEAGTGETQY
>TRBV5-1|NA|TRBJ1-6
ASSLDRTVNSPLH
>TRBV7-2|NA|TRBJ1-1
ASSLGGSVTEAF
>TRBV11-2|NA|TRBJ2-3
ASSLGNTQY
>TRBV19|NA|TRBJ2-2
ASTAQASGGARAGELF
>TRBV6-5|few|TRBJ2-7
ASSPDFSYEQY
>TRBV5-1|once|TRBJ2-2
ASSRDRVTGELF
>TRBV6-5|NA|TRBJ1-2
ASSYSLYGYT
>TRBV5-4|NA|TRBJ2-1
ASSSRLAGGHEQF
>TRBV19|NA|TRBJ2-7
ASSIDLYSYEQY
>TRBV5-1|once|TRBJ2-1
ASSSTGQSGNEQF
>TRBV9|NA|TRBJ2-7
ASSVAVQGYEQY
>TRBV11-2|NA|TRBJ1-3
ASSFFYRDRVIGNTIY
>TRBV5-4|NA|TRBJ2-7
ASSLSNEQY
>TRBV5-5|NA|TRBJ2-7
ASSVGQGRYEQY
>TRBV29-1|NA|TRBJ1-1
SVGDSWNTEAF
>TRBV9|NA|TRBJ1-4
ASTGGLGEEKLF
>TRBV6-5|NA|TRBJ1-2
ASSNTGEGGYT
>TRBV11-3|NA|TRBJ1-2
ASSWRGSSYGYT
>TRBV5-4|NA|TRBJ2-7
ASSPGTSGGLAYEQY
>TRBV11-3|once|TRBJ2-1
ASSLSSSYNEQF
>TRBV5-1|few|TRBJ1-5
ASSLAENQPQH
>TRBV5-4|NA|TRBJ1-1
ASSLGRASTEAF
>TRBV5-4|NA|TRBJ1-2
ASSLGGGPYGGYT
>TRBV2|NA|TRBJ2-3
ASSADRGPTDTQY
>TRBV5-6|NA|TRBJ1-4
ASSFTTTGQGGEKLF
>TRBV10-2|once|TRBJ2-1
ASSAAEQF
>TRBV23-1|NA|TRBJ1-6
ASRRQATINSPLH